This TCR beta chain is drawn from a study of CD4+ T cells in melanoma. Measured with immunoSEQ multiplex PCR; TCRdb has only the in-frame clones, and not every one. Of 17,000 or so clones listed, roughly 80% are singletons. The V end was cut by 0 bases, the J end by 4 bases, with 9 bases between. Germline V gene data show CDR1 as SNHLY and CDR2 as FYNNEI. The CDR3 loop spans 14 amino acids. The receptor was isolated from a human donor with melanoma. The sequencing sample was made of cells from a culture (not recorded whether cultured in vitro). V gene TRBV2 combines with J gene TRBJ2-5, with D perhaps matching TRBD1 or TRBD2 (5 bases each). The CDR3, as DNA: TGTGCCAGCAGTGAAGCTGGGACGCCAGAGACCCAGTACTTC. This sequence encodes CASSEAGTPETQYF.